Each of the 31 T cell receptor beta chains below was sequenced from the same sample in a study of cytomegalovirus exposure and HLA in healthy donors. Primers included in the PCR were 60 Vbeta and 13 Jbeta primers. The method was immunoSEQ multiplex PCR; TCRdb's version includes in-frame clones alone and lacks a portion of them. The sample has 140,000 to 150,000 clones. The sequenced sample was PBMCs. Receptors originate from a woman in her fifties or sixties in good health and CMV-seronegative.

This chain uses TRBV6-5 with TRBJ2-1; D not resolved. The CDR3 extends over 11 amino acids. V was trimmed by 5 bases and J by 5 bases, leaving 4 bases between them. The germline CDR1 and CDR2 sequences are MNHEY and SVGAGI. The CDR3 sequence is CASSRHNEQFF. DNA of the CDR3: TGTGCCAGCAGTCGTCACAATGAGCAGTTCTTC.

The V and J genes are TRBV15 and TRBJ2-7; TRBD1 matches 7 bases. The CDR3 is 16 amino acids. Germline V gene data show CDR1 as LNHNV and CDR2 as YYDKDF (reference sequence). J lost 3 bases, V lost 2 bases, and 10 bases had no gene match. This CDR3 reads CATSRPLDRDDYEQYF. The CDR3 DNA follows: TGTGCCACCAGCAGACCACTTGACAGGGATGACTACGAGCAGTACTTC.

This sequence joins TRBV5-4 and TRBJ2-5, with TRBD1 matching 10 bases. CDR3 length: 16 residues. Germline V gene lookup returns CDR1 SGHNT and CDR2 YYREEE (reference sequence). J gave up 7 bases and V 0 bases, and 9 bases lay outside the gene matches. The CDR3 sequence is CASSLGGDRGLGTQYF. In DNA form, the CDR3 reads TGTGCCAGCAGCTTGGGAGGGGACAGGGGCCTCGGGACCCAGTACTTC.

V is TRBV7-2 and J is TRBJ1-2, with 7 bases lining up with TRBD1. CDR1 and CDR2 from the germline V gene are SGHTA and FQGNSA. After removal of 0 bases from V and 5 bases from J, the junction contained 6 bases not matched to a gene. This CDR3 has 15 residues. CDR3 protein: CASSLAGQLPYGYTF. The CDR3 DNA reads as TGTGCCAGCAGCTTAGCGGGACAGCTTCCTTATGGCTACACCTTC.

V and J are TRBV19 and TRBJ1-5; TRBD1 matches at 10 bases. Germline loops: CDR1 LNHDA, CDR2 SQIVND (reference sequence). V lost 7 bases, J lost 4 bases, and 7 bases stayed unmatched. CDR3 length: 15 residues. The CDR3 DNA follows: TGTGCCAGTAACGACAGGGGGCGAGGTAATCAGCCCCAGCATTTT. As protein: CASNDRGRGNQPQHF.

The V gene is TRBV28, the J gene TRBJ1-2; 8 bases are a match to TRBD1. Germline CDR1 reads MDHEN; CDR2 reads SYDVKM. Germline trimming cut 5 bases from V and 1 base from J; bases unmatched to any gene: 9. This CDR3 has 16 residues. CDR3 nucleotide sequence: TGTGCCAGCAGTCCTACAGGGGGAAACTTTAACTATGGCTACACCTTC. Translated, it gives CASSPTGGNFNYGYTF.

The genes are TRBV2 and TRBJ1-5; D remains ambiguous. Trimming took off 3 bases at V and 4 bases at J, with 7 bases between the two ends. Germline V lookup: CDR1 SNHLY, CDR2 FYNNEI. The CDR3 length is 13 residues. The CDR3: CASSDTGNQPQHF. CDR3 DNA sequence: TGTGCCAGCAGTGATACCGGGAATCAGCCCCAGCATTTT.

The chain uses TRBV13 and TRBJ1-5; 7 bases match TRBD1. Germline values: CDR1 PRHDT, CDR2 FYEKMQ (reference sequence). The ends lost 5 bases at V and 2 bases at J; junction bases unmatched: 9. The CDR3 consists of 16 residues. The DNA for the CDR3 is TGTGCCAGCAGCCAGCGACAGGGAAGAGGCAATCAGCCCCAGCATTTT. Encoded protein: CASSQRQGRGNQPQHF.

The chain combines TRBV7-2 with TRBJ2-7; perhaps TRBD2 as D (6 bases). The V gene's germline CDR1 is SGHTA and CDR2 FQGNSA. This CDR3 is built from 15 residues. Trimming stripped 1 base from V and 3 bases from J, with 13 bases between. CDR3 residues: CASSLGVAVNYEQYF. The CDR3, as DNA: TGTGCCAGCAGCTTAGGGGTAGCGGTTAACTACGAGCAGTACTTC.

J is TRBJ2-2 and V is TRBV19; tentative D call: TRBD2 (6 bases). Germline loops: CDR1 LNHDA, CDR2 SQIVND (reference sequence). Trimming removed 5 bases from V and 1 base from J, with 14 bases in between. CDR3 length equals 16 residues. The CDR3 loop reads CASSPVGAGNTGELFF. CDR3 bases: TGTGCCAGTAGTCCCGTGGGAGCGGGGAACACCGGGGAGCTGTTTTTT.

V is TRBV6-5 and J is TRBJ2-1; TRBD1 matches at 8 bases. Germline V lookup: CDR1 MNHEY, CDR2 SVGAGI. The junction had 8 bases not matched to a gene; V was cut back by 5 bases and J by 8 bases. The CDR3 totals 14 residues. In nucleotides, the CDR3 is TGTGCCAGCAGTCCTCGGACAGGGCGGGATGAGCAGTTCTTC. Translated, it gives CASSPRTGRDEQFF.

This chain joins TRBV28 and TRBJ1-2; D ambiguous. Trimming shortened V by 6 bases and J by 8 bases, and 13 bases separated the two germline ends. The length of the CDR3 is 12 residues. Germline V gives CDR1 MDHEN, CDR2 SYDVKM. The DNA for the CDR3 is TGTGCCAGCAGGGCGGACTGGCGGGGCTACACCTTC. Translated: CASRADWRGYTF.

The V and J genes are TRBV2 and TRBJ2-2; TRBD1 is a possible D gene (6 bases). The CDR3 sequence is 16 residues long. V was trimmed by 3 bases and J by 0 bases, leaving 11 bases between them. The germline gives CDR1 SNHLY, CDR2 FYNNEI. CDR3 loop: CASSDGGSANTGELFF. CDR3 DNA sequence: TGTGCCAGCAGTGATGGGGGCTCTGCGAACACCGGGGAGCTGTTTTTT.

The chain combines TRBV5-6 with TRBJ2-7; 7 bases are shared with TRBD1. CDR3 length equals 11 residues. Looked up from germline, CDR1 is SGHDT and CDR2 is YYEEEE. The junction had 3 bases not matched to a gene; V was cut back by 4 bases and J by 8 bases. CDR3 in amino acids: CASSRDSQQYF. In DNA, the CDR3 is TGTGCCAGCAGCCGGGACAGCCAGCAGTACTTC.

The V gene is TRBV5-1, the J gene TRBJ1-1; no clear D. Germline V CDR1 and CDR2: SGHRS, YFSETQ. There are 11 residues in the CDR3. Between the trimmed V and J ends, which lost 2 bases and 4 bases, there was a span of 3 bases. The CDR3 DNA reads as TGCGCCAGCAGCTTCGGCACTGAAGCTTTCTTT. It codes for CASSFGTEAFF.

The chain combines TRBV9 with TRBJ2-2; perhaps TRBD2 as D (6 bases). The germline V and J ends were trimmed by 4 bases and 5 bases, with 27 bases remaining between them. This CDR3 is 19 amino acids long. Per the germline V gene, CDR1 is SGDLS and CDR2 is YYNGEE. The CDR3 coding sequence is TGTGCCAGCAGCCCTGTTAGGGGTAACGGGAGACTTTGGACCGGGGAGCTGTTTTTT. It codes for CASSPVRGNGRLWTGELFF.

V usage is TRBV7-9 and J usage is TRBJ2-3; possible D gene TRBD1, 5 bases. The CDR3 extends over 15 amino acids. Germline CDR1 SEHNR, CDR2 FQNEAQ (reference sequence). Trimming cost V 2 bases and J 0 bases, with 9 bases left between them. In nucleotides, the CDR3 is TGTGCCAGCAGCTTACGACAGACTAGCACAGATACGCAGTATTTT. Its translation is CASSLRQTSTDTQYF. Full variable domain (missing parts from reference TRBV7-9 and TRBJ2-3): DTGVSQNPRHKITKRGQNVTFRCDPISEHNRLYWYRQTLGQGPEFLTYFQNEAQLEKSRLLSDRFSAERPKGSFSTLEIQRTEQGDSAMYLCASSLRQTSTDTQYFGPGTRLTVL.

V is TRBV9 and J is TRBJ2-3; D gene ambiguous. Germline V gives CDR1 SGDLS, CDR2 YYNGEE. The CDR3 covers 12 residues. V was clipped by 4 bases and J by 3 bases, with 6 bases between them. CDR3 amino acids: CASSLGTDTQYF. The CDR3 DNA sequence: TGTGCCAGCAGCCTCGGTACAGATACGCAGTATTTT.

About this clone itself: One end of the junction varies from germline; a read error may be responsible. The chain couples TRBV18 to TRBJ1-2, with TRBD1 identical over 7 bases. Germline V gene data show CDR1 as KGHSH and CDR2 as LQKENI. CDR3 size: 15 residues. The CDR3 is CASSPQGTVDYGYTF. The DNA for the CDR3 is TGTGCCAGCTCCCCACAGGGGACTGTGGACTATGGCTACACCTTC. The full variable domain, in which reference TRBV18 and TRBJ1-2 provide the parts outside the CDR3, is NAGVMQNPRHLVRRRGQEARLRCSPMKGHSHVYWYRQLPEEGLKFMVYLQKENIIDESGMPKERFSAEFPKEGPSILRIQQVVRGDSAAYFCASSPQGTVDYGYTFGSGTRLTVV.

The chain recombines TRBV5-4 with TRBJ1-5; TRBD1 agrees at 9 bases. V shed 4 bases and J 4 bases; nucleotides not matched to a gene: 6. The CDR3 consists of 15 residues. Germline CDR1 reads SGHNT; CDR2 reads YYREEE (reference sequence). DNA of the CDR3: TGTGCCAGCAGCCGAGGGACAGGGAGAAATCAGCCCCAGCATTTT. This encodes CASSRGTGRNQPQHF.

The chain recombines TRBV28 with TRBJ1-6; TRBD1 is a possible D gene (5 bases). The V end was cut by 1 base, the J end by 0 bases, with 13 bases between. The CDR3 is 18 residues long. Germline CDR1 is MDHEN and CDR2 is SYDVKM. The CDR3 sequence: CASSLLGGVSSYNSPLHF. CDR3 sequence (DNA): TGTGCCAGCAGTTTATTGGGGGGGGTTAGCTCCTATAATTCACCCCTCCACTTT.

J is TRBJ2-2 and V is TRBV5-6; TRBD2 matches at 14 bases. The CDR3 loop spans 16 amino acids. V lost 4 bases and J lost 7; bases outside the gene matches: 6. Germline values: CDR1 SGHDT, CDR2 YYEEEE. In DNA, the CDR3 is TGTGCCAGCAGCGAGAGGACTAGCGGGAGGATCGGGGAGCTGTTTTTT. Amino acid sequence: CASSERTSGRIGELFF.

The chain combines TRBV18 with TRBJ2-5; 7 bases fit TRBD1. CDR3 length: 14 amino acids. The trim removed 2 bases at V and 1 base at J, leaving 1 base unmatched. Germline CDR1 reads KGHSH; CDR2 reads LQKENI. The CDR3 nucleotides are TGTGCCAGCTCACCAAGACAGGGCCAAGAGACCCAGTACTTC. This codes for CASSPRQGQETQYF.

The CDR3 sequence is CASSRDRTSGTDTQYF. The CDR3 nucleotides are TGTGCCAGCAGCCGAGACCGGACTAGCGGAACAGATACGCAGTATTTT. This chain connects TRBV7-9 to TRBJ2-3; 10 bases fit TRBD2. V lost 5 bases and J lost 3; bases outside the gene matches: 8. Looked up from germline, CDR1 is SEHNR and CDR2 is FQNEAQ (reference sequence). This CDR3 has 16 residues.

This rearrangement joins TRBV9 to TRBJ2-3; 8 nucleotides match TRBD1. Looked up from germline, CDR1 is SGDLS and CDR2 is YYNGEE. Trimming removed 5 bases from V and 1 base from J; junction bases left unmatched: 3. There are 14 residues in the CDR3. The CDR3 sequence is CASRTGEGTDTQYF. CDR3 in DNA: TGTGCCAGCAGGACAGGGGAAGGCACAGATACGCAGTATTTT.

J is TRBJ1-1 and V is TRBV30; 9 nucleotides align to TRBD1. CDR3 size: 14 residues. Germline assignment: CDR1 GTSNPN and CDR2 SVGIG (reference sequence). J lost 5 bases, V lost 3 bases, and 7 bases had no gene match. CDR3 sequence: CAWRATGGWTEAFF. CDR3 coding DNA: TGTGCCTGGAGGGCCACAGGGGGCTGGACTGAAGCTTTCTTT.

The chain combines TRBV13 with TRBJ2-2; D may be TRBD2 (5 bases). The length of the CDR3 is 13 residues. V gave up 5 bases and J gave up 7 bases, with 11 bases separating them. The germline V gene encodes CDR1 PRHDT and CDR2 FYEKMQ (reference sequence). The CDR3 coding sequence is TGTGCCAGCAGCCCCCGAGGGAACGGGGAGCTGTTTTTT. Its translation is CASSPRGNGELFF. The entire variable domain, with the rest obtained from reference TRBV13 and TRBJ2-2, is as follows: AAGVIQSPRHLIKEKRETATLKCYPIPRHDTVYWYQQGPGQDPQFLISFYEKMQSDKGSIPDRFSAQQFSDYHSELNMSSLELGDSALYFCASSPRGNGELFFGEGSRLTVL.

This chain connects TRBV6-5 to TRBJ1-3; D gene uncertain. The V and J ends lost 6 bases and 0 bases respectively, with 12 bases between them. Germline V gene data show CDR1 as MNHEY and CDR2 as SVGAGI. The CDR3 runs to 15 residues. For the CDR3, the DNA is TGTGCCAGCAGCTCTAGTTTCTTCTCTGGAAACACCATATATTTT. Translation: CASSSSFFSGNTIYF.

The V call is TRBV7-2, the J call TRBJ1-1; 10 nucleotides agree with TRBD1. CDR3 length equals 15 residues. In germline, CDR1 is SGHTA, CDR2 FQGNSA. After removal of 3 bases from V and 5 bases from J, the junction contained 6 bases not matched to a gene. The CDR3 here is CASSFRTGQGTEAFF. CDR3 bases: TGTGCCAGCAGCTTCAGAACGGGACAGGGGACTGAAGCTTTCTTT.

The genes are TRBV7-2 and TRBJ2-1; 9 bases align to TRBD2. V trimming: 8 bases; J trimming: 9 bases; junction bases outside the gene matches: 8. Germline values: CDR1 SGHTA, CDR2 FQGNSA. The CDR3 extends over 13 amino acids. Here the CDR3 DNA reads TGTGCCAGCGGAATAGCGGGAGAGGGTGAGCAGTTCTTC. It is translated as CASGIAGEGEQFF.

The V call is TRBV7-7, the J call TRBJ2-1, with 13 bases that match TRBD2. CDR3 length: 16 amino acids. J was trimmed by 6 bases and V by 5 bases; bases with no gene match: 7. From germline, CDR1 is SSHAT and CDR2 FNYEAQ (reference sequence). The CDR3 DNA reads TGTGCCAGCAGCACCGGACTAGCGGGGGCAGCCAATGAGCAGTTCTTC. Protein product: CASSTGLAGAANEQFF.